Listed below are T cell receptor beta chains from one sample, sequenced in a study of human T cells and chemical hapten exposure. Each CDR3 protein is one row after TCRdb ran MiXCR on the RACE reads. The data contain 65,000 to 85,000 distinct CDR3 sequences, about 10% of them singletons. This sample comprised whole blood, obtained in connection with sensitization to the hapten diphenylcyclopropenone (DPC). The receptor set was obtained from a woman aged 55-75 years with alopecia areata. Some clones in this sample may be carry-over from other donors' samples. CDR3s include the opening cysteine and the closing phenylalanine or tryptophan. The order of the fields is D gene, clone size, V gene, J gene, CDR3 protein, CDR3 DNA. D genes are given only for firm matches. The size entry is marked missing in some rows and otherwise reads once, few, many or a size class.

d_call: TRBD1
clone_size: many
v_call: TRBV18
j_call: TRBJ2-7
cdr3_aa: CASAPGQGLREQYF
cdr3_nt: TGTGCCAGCGCACCCGGACAGGGGTTGCGGGAGCAGTACTTC

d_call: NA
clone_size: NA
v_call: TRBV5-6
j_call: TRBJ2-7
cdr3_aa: CASSLISAAEQYF
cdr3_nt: TGTGCCAGCAGCTTGATAAGTGCCGCCGAGCAGTACTTC

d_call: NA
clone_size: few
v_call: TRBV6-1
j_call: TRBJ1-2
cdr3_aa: CASSALDPRGYTF
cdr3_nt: TGTGCCAGCAGTGCCCTGGACCCGCGAGGCTACACCTTC

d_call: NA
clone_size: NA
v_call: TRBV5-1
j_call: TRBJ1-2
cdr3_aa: CASSLSRSNYGYTF
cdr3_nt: TGCGCCAGCAGCTTGAGTCGCAGCAACTATGGCTACACCTTC

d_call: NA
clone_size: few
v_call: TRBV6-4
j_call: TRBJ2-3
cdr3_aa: CASSASHTTDTQYF
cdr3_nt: TGTGCCAGCAGTGCTAGCCATACCACAGATACGCAGTATTTT

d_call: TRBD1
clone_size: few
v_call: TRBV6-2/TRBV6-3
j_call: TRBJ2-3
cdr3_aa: CASWDSDLSYTQYF
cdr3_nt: TGTGCCAGCTGGGACAGCGATCTCAGTTATACGCAGTATTTT

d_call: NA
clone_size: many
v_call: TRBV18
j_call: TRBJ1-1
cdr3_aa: CASSPRGSLDTEAFF
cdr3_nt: TGTGCCAGCTCACCCCGTGGGAGTCTTGACACTGAAGCTTTCTTT

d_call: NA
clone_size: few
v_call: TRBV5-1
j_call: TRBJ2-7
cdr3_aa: CASSPTVDGPYSYEQYF
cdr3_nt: TGCGCCAGCAGCCCTACGGTGGACGGGCCCTACTCCTACGAGCAGTACTTC

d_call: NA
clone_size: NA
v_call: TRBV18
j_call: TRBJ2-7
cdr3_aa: CASSPYNGEPEQYF
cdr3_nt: TGTGCCAGCTCACCCTACAACGGCGAACCGGAGCAGTACTTC

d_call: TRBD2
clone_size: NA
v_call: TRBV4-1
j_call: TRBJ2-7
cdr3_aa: CASSAIAGETYEQYF
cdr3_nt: TGCGCCAGCAGCGCCATAGCGGGGGAAACCTACGAGCAGTACTTC

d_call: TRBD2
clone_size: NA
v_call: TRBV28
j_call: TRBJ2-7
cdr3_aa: CASYSGGQQYF
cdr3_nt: TGTGCCTCCTACAGCGGGGGGCAGCAGTACTTC

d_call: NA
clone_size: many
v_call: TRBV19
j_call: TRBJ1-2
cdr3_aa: CASSGQHNYGYTF
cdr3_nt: TGTGCCAGTTCCGGACAGCATAACTATGGCTACACCTTC

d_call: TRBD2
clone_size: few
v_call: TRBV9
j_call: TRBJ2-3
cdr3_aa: CASSAGLPSTDTQYF
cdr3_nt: TGTGCCAGCAGCGCGGGACTACCATCCACAGATACGCAGTATTTT

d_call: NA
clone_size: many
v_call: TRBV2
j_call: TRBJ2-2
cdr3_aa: CASRAEAVGTGELFF
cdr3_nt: TGTGCCAGCAGAGCGGAGGCAGTGGGCACCGGGGAGCTGTTTTTT

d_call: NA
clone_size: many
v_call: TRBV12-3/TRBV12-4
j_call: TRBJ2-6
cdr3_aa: CASSRSGANVLTF
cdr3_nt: TGTGCCAGCAGTCGCTCTGGGGCCAACGTCCTGACTTTC

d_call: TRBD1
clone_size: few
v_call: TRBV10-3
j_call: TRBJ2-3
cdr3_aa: CAISGQGVGTDTQYF
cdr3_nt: TGTGCCATCAGTGGACAGGGGGTGGGCACAGATACGCAGTATTTT

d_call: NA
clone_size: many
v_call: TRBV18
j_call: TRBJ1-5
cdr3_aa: CASSPIAGNQPQHF
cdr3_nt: TGTGCCAGCTCACCTATCGCGGGGAATCAGCCCCAGCATTTT

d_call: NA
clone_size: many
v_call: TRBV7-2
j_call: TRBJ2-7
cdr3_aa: CASSRDTYEQYF
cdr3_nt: TGTGCCAGCAGTCGAGATACCTACGAGCAGTACTTC

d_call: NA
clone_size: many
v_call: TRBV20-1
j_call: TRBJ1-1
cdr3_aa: CSAREGPRAVAFF
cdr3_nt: TGCAGTGCTAGAGAGGGGCCCCGAGCCGTAGCTTTCTTT

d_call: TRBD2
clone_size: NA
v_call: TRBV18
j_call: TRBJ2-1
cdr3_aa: CASSPTSGGAAEQFF
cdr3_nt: TGTGCCAGCTCACCCACTAGCGGGGGGGCGGCTGAGCAGTTCTTC

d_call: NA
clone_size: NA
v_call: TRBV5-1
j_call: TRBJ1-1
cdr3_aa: CASSFLGLGTEAFF
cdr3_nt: TGCGCCAGCAGCTTCCTAGGACTGGGCACTGAAGCTTTCTTT

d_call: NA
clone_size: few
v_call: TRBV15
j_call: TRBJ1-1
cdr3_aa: CATSADSTSEAFF
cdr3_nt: TGTGCCACCAGCGCGGACAGTACTTCTGAAGCTTTCTTT

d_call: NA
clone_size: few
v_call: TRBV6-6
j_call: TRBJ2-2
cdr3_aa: CASMGGLGELFF
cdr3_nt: TGTGCCAGCATGGGCGGGCTCGGGGAGCTGTTTTTT

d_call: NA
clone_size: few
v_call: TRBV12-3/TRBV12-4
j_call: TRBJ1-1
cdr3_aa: CASRLTDLNTEAFF
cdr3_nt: TGTGCCAGCAGACTGACAGACCTGAACACTGAAGCTTTCTTT

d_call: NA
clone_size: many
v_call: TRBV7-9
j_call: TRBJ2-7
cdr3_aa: CASANLVEQYF
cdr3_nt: TGTGCCAGCGCTAATTTAGTCGAGCAGTACTTC

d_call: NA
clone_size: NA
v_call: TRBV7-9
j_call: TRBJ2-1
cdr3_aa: CASSFQEGASYKFF
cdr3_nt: TGTGCCAGCAGCTTTCAGGAGGGGGCCTCTTATAAGTTCTTC

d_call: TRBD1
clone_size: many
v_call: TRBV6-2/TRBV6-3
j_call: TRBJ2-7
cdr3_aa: CASSHRQGRYEQYF
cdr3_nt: TGTGCCAGCAGTCACCGACAGGGACGGTACGAGCAGTACTTC

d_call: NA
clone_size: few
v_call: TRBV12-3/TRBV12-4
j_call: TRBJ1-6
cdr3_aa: CASSFGSYNSPLHF
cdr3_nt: TGTGCCAGCAGTTTTGGCTCCTATAATTCACCCCTCCACTTT

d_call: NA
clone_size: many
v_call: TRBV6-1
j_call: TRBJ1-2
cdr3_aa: CASRETANYGYTF
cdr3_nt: TGTGCCAGCAGAGAGACAGCTAACTATGGCTACACCTTC

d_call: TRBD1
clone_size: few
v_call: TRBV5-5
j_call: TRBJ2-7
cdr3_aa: CASTQLSGTGLLYF
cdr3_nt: TGTGCCAGCACCCAGTTGTCCGGGACAGGGTTACTGTACTTC

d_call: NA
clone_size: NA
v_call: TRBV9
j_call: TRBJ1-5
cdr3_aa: CASSSGGPQHF
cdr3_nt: TGTGCCAGCAGCTCCGGGGGGCCCCAGCATTTT

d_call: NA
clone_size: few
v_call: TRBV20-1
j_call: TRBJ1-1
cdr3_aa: CSAGTENTEAFF
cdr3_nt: TGCAGTGCTGGGACCGAGAACACTGAAGCTTTCTTT

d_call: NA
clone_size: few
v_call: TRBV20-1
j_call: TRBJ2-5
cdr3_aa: CSASTGESQETQYF
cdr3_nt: TGCAGTGCCTCGACAGGAGAAAGCCAAGAGACCCAGTACTTC

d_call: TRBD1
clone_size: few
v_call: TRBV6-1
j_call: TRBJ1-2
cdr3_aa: CASKPGQGGYGYTF
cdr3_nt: TGTGCCAGCAAACCTGGACAGGGGGGCTATGGCTACACCTTC

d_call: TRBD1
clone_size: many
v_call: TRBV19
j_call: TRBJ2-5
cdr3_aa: CASREGQGRQETQYF
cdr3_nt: TGTGCCAGTAGGGAAGGACAGGGCCGTCAAGAGACCCAGTACTTC

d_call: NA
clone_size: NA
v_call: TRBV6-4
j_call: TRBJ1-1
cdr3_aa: CASSEQQNTEAFF
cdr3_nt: TGTGCCAGCAGTGAGCAGCAGAACACTGAAGCTTTCTTT

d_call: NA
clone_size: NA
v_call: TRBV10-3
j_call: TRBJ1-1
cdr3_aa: CAISVRGMNTEAFF
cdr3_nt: TGTGCCATCAGTGTACGGGGGATGAACACTGAAGCTTTCTTT

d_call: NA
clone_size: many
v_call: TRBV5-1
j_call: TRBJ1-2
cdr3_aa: CASSLDQPNNYGYTF
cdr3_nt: TGCGCCAGCAGCTTGGATCAGCCTAATAACTATGGCTACACCTTC

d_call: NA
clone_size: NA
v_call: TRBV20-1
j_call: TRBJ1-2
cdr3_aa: CSALTTVGRGESNYGYTF
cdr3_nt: TGCAGTGCACTTACGACAGTGGGCAGGGGAGAGTCTAACTATGGCTACACCTTC

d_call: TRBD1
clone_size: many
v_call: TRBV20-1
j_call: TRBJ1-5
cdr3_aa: CSAPGQQNQPQHF
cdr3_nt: TGCAGTGCTCCGGGACAGCAAAATCAGCCCCAGCATTTT

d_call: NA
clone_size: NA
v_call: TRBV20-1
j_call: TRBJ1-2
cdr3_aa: CSAYHLQNGYTF
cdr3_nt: TGCAGTGCTTATCACCTCCAGAATGGCTACACCTTC

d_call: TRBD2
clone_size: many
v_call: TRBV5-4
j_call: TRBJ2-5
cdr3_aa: CASSSQRGGETQYF
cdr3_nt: TGTGCCAGCAGCTCCCAGCGGGGGGGAGAGACCCAGTACTTC

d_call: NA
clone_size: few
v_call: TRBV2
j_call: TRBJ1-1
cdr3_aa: CASSESQGVEAFF
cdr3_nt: TGTGCCAGCAGTGAAAGTCAGGGAGTTGAAGCTTTCTTT

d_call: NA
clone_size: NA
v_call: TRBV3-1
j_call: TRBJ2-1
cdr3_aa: CASSQSRRSPSYNEQFF
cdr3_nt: TGTGCCAGCAGCCAAAGCCGCCGGTCCCCCTCCTACAATGAGCAGTTCTTC

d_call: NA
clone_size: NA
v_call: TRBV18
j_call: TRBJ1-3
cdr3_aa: CASSPTAQPNAIYF
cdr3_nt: TGTGCCAGCTCACCTACGGCGCAGCCCAACGCCATATATTTT

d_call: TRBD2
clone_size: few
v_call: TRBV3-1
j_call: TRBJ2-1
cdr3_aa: CASSAALAGYNEQFF
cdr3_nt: TGTGCCAGCAGCGCCGCACTAGCGGGGTACAATGAGCAGTTCTTC

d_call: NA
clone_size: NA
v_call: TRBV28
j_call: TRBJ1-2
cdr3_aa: CASSLPHWEGGVGYTF
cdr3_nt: TGTGCCAGCAGTTTACCTCATTGGGAAGGGGGAGTTGGCTACACCTTC

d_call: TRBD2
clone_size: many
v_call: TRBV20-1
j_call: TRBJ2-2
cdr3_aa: CSAAGTSGGAPPGELFF
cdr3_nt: TGCAGTGCTGCAGGGACTAGCGGGGGGGCCCCCCCCGGGGAGCTGTTTTTT

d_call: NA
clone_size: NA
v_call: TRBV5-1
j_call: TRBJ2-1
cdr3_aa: CASSLEIGYNEQFF
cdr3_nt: TGCGCCAGCAGCTTGGAAATTGGGTATAATGAGCAGTTCTTC

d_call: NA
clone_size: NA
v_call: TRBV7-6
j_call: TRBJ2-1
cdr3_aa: CASSLGYGVWNEQFF
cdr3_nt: TGTGCCAGCAGCTTAGGGTACGGGGTTTGGAATGAGCAGTTCTTC

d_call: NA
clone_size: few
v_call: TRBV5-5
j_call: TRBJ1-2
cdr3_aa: CASSLALNYGYTF
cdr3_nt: TGTGCCAGCAGCTTGGCCCTTAACTATGGCTACACCTTC

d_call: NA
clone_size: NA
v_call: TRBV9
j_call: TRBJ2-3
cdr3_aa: CASSARGASDTQYF
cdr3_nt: TGTGCCAGCAGCGCACGGGGGGCATCAGATACGCAGTATTTT

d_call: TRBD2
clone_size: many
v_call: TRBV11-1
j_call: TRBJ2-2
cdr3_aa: CASSSLAGGVGELFF
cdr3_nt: TGTGCCAGCAGCTCTTTAGCGGGGGGCGTCGGGGAGCTGTTTTTT

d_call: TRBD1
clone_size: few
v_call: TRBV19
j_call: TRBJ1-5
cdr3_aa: CASSMGQGRQPQHF
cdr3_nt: TGTGCCAGTAGTATGGGACAGGGGCGCCAGCCCCAGCATTTT

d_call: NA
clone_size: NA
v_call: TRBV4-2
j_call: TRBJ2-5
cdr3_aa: CASSQTGRETQYF
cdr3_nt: TGTGCCAGCAGCCAAACAGGGCGAGAGACCCAGTACTTC